These T cell receptor beta chains were read from a single sample in a study of T cell responses to AZD1222 COVID-19 vaccine. Here immunoSEQ multiplex PCR was the method, and the copy in TCRdb shows in-frame clones only, minus some. The sample consists of some 130,000 clones, approximately 85% of them appearing once. The sample in question was peripheral blood, obtained on day 0 of AZD1222 vaccination. Every receptor here comes from an adult in good health. The CDR3 runs from the conserved cysteine through the conserved F or W. The D gene is left open where the match is weak. Expanded clones get a size class; other rows say once, few or many, or leave the size out.

d_gene,abundance,j_gene,v_gene,CDR3nt,CDR3aa
-,-,TRBJ1-4,TRBV4-1,TGCGCCAGCAGCCAAGACAGGGAACCAACTAATGAAAAACTGTTTTTT,CASSQDREPTNEKLFF
-,-,TRBJ2-1,TRBV7-9,TGTGCCAGCAGCTTAGGGAGCTCCTACAATGAGCAGTTCTTC,CASSLGSSYNEQFF
-,-,TRBJ2-6,TRBV18,TGTGCCAGCTCTCCCGGACTGTCTCGCTTATCTGGGGCCAACGTCCTGACTTTC,CASSPGLSRLSGANVLTF
-,few,TRBJ1-6,TRBV27,TGTGCCAGCACAAAGGGGGACCATCTAAGGGCACCCCTCCACTTT,CASTKGDHLRAPLHF
-,once,TRBJ2-7,TRBV12-3/TRBV12-4,TGTGCCAGCAGTCTCACGGGAGAGCAGTACTTC,CASSLTGEQYF
TRBD1,-,TRBJ2-2,TRBV7-8,TGTGCCAGCAGCGGCAGATCAGGGGGTGGGGAGCTGTTTTTT,CASSGRSGGGELFF
-,-,TRBJ1-6,TRBV9,TGTGCCAGCAGCGCGGACCCGGGGCAGCACGATTCACCCCTCCACTTT,CASSADPGQHDSPLHF
TRBD1,-,TRBJ1-4,TRBV5-1,TGCGCCAGCAGCCAAAGAGGACAGGGACCAACTAATGAAAAACTGTTTTTT,CASSQRGQGPTNEKLFF
TRBD1,-,TRBJ1-4,TRBV6-1,TGTGCCAGCAGTGAAGTGACAGGGGGTGAAAAACTGTTTTTT,CASSEVTGGEKLFF
TRBD1,-,TRBJ1-6,TRBV28,TGTGCCAGCAGTTATCAGGGACAGTTCAATTCACCCCTCCACTTT,CASSYQGQFNSPLHF
-,-,TRBJ2-3,TRBV9,TGTGCCAGCAGCGTAGGTGCGCAGGGGCCCACAGATACGCAGTATTTT,CASSVGAQGPTDTQYF
-,-,TRBJ1-1,TRBV27,TGTGCCAGCAGTTTGGGGTCGGGGGCTTCGAAAGCTTTCTTT,CASSLGSGASKAFF
-,-,TRBJ1-2,TRBV6-5,TGTGCCAGCAGTTACGGGGCAGGGGCTGGCTACACCTTC,CASSYGAGAGYTF
-,once,TRBJ2-1,TRBV6-5,TGTGCCAGCAGTTCCCTGACGGGCCAGCAGTTCTTC,CASSSLTGQQFF
-,-,TRBJ1-1,TRBV6-1,TGTGCCAGCAGTGATACAGGGTTTGAAGCTTTCTTT,CASSDTGFEAFF
TRBD1,-,TRBJ2-3,TRBV6-5,TGTGCCAGTTCTGACAGGGGAGTAGGCACAGATACGCAGTATTTT,CASSDRGVGTDTQYF
TRBD2,-,TRBJ2-1,TRBV24-1,TGTGCCACCAGTGACCCCGGGACTAGCGGGAGTTTTGAGCAGTTCTTC,CATSDPGTSGSFEQFF
TRBD2,-,TRBJ2-7,TRBV28,TGTGCCAGCAGTCCAGGGACTAGCTCGTACGAGCAGTACTTC,CASSPGTSSYEQYF
TRBD1,-,TRBJ1-1,TRBV2,TGTGCCAGCAGTTTTACAGGGGGCGAAGCTTTCTTT,CASSFTGGEAFF
-,-,TRBJ1-2,TRBV10-3,TGTGCCATCAGTGAGTCGAGGCCTAACTATGGCTACACCTTC,CAISESRPNYGYTF